These 16 T cell receptor beta chains originate from one sample sequenced in a study of brain T cells in children with intractable seizures. Profiling relied on immunoSEQ multiplex PCR, and the TCRdb table lists in-frame clones only, not all of them. Found here are 95,000 to 120,000 clones, approximately 94% of them singletons; the top ten hold approximately 3.9%. This sample comprised peripheral blood, obtained at surgery. These receptors were obtained from a boy in the first two years of life with hemimegalencephaly and intractable seizures.

The chain carries TRBV7-6 and TRBJ2-7; D possibly corresponds to TRBD2 (6 bases). The CDR3 is 15 residues long. Germline CDR1 is SGHVS and CDR2 is FNYEAQ. Trimming cost V 5 bases and J 5 bases, with 19 bases left between them. CDR3 loop: CASSPQSGEGHEQYF. The CDR3 DNA reads TGTGCCAGCAGCCCCCAGTCGGGGGAAGGCCACGAGCAGTACTTC. Supplemented by reference TRBV7-6 and TRBJ2-7, the full variable domain reads GAGVSQSPRYKVTKRGQDVALRCDPISGHVSLYWYRQALGQGPEFLTYFNYEAQQDKSGLPNDRFSAERPEGSISTLTIQRTEQRDSAMYRCASSPQSGEGHEQYFGPGTRLTVT.

J is TRBJ2-5 and V is TRBV3-1 (or the pseudogene TRBV3-2); weak D call: TRBD2 (5 bases). The CDR3 covers 14 residues. The ends were cut back, 4 bases at V and 4 bases at J, with 13 bases in the middle. Looked up from germline, CDR1 is LGHDT and CDR2 is YNNKEL (reference sequence). The CDR3 coding sequence is TGTGCCAGCAGCCGTTCCGGACTCGGAGAGACCCAGTACTTC. Residues: CASSRSGLGETQYF.

The rearrangement joins TRBV6-2 or TRBV6-3 to TRBJ2-5; D gene ambiguous. V was clipped by 3 bases and J by 0 bases, with 11 bases between them. Looked up from germline, CDR1 is MNHEY and CDR2 is SVGEGT. The CDR3 totals 15 residues. This chain's CDR3 is CASSYGRLNQETQYF. CDR3 DNA sequence: TGTGCCAGCAGTTATGGCAGGCTCAACCAAGAGACCCAGTACTTC.

This sequence joins TRBV19 and TRBJ2-1; 9 bases are shared with TRBD1. Losses at the gene ends were 7 bases for V and 9 bases for J; bases not matched to a gene: 13. This CDR3 is built from 15 residues. CDR1 is LNHDA and CDR2 is SQIVND in the germline V gene (reference sequence). Written as DNA, the CDR3 is TGTGCCAGTAACTTCCACAGGGGGCGGGGGAGTGAGCAGTTCTTC. It specifies CASNFHRGRGSEQFF. The full variable domain, its missing parts supplied by reference TRBV19 and TRBJ2-1, is DGGITQSPKYLFRKEGQNVTLSCEQNLNHDAMYWYRQDPGQGLRLIYYSQIVNDFQKGDIAEGYSVSREKKESFPLTVTSAQKNPTAFYLCASNFHRGRGSEQFFGPGTRLTVL.

The V gene is TRBV6-5, the J gene TRBJ1-2; D possibly corresponds to TRBD1 (6 bases). The CDR3 loop spans 16 amino acids. The V end lost 0 bases, the J end lost 4 bases, and 15 bases lay between the germline ends. CDR1 is MNHEY and CDR2 is SVGAGI in the germline V gene. The CDR3 loop is CASSYSQGIGFYGYTF. The DNA of the CDR3 is TGTGCCAGCAGTTACTCACAGGGCATCGGATTCTATGGCTACACCTTC.

This clone came up once. The chain links TRBV25-1 to TRBJ2-5; D could derive from TRBD1 or TRBD2 (5 bases each). There are 16 residues in the CDR3. Trimming left V 1 base short and J 5 bases short, with 17 bases between. Germline CDR1 and CDR2: MGHDK and SYGVNS. CDR3 DNA: TGTGCCAGCAGTGAATCGGGGCAGGGTCTTCACGAGACCCAGTACTTC. Encoded protein: CASSESGQGLHETQYF.

This clone turned up a few times. The genes are TRBV5-1 and TRBJ2-5; D unresolved. V was trimmed by 7 bases and J by 1 base, leaving 8 bases between them. Germline-derived CDR1 and CDR2 are SGHRS and YFSETQ. This CDR3 is built from 12 residues. CDR3 sequence reads: CASSKSQETQYF. The CDR3 DNA reads as TGCGCCAGCTCTAAATCCCAAGAGACCCAGTACTTC.

The chain is built from TRBV29-1 and TRBJ1-2; no firm D call. The germline gives CDR1 SQVTM, CDR2 ANQGSEA. Trimming pared 6 bases from V and 6 bases from J, leaving 8 bases between. CDR3 length: 10 amino acids. The CDR3 nucleotides read TGCAGCGTCAGAGTTGATGGCTACACCTTC. Encoded protein: CSVRVDGYTF. The variable domain in full, with the rest retrieved from reference TRBV29-1 and TRBJ1-2, is SAVISQKPSRDICQRGTSLTIQCQVDSQVTMMFWYRQQPGQSLTLIATANQGSEATYESGFVIDKFPISRPNLTFSTLTVSNMSPEDSSIYLCSVRVDGYTFGSGTRLTVV.

The chain couples TRBV4-2 to TRBJ1-6; 9 bases match TRBD1. V dropped 1 base and J dropped 9; count of bases not matched to a gene: 4. CDR1 is LGHNA, CDR2 YNFKEQ, per germline. The CDR3 length is 15 residues. CDR3 bases: TGTGCCAGCAGCCAAGGTCGGGACAGGGCTTCACCCCTCCACTTT. It encodes CASSQGRDRASPLHF.

The chain links TRBV5-4 to TRBJ2-7; 9 bases fit TRBD2. This CDR3 contains 15 residues. Germline V gives CDR1 SGHNT, CDR2 YYREEE (reference sequence). With V trimmed by 4 bases and J by 6 bases, 11 bases remained unmatched. CDR3: CASSRGAGGLTEQYF. CDR3 sequence (DNA): TGTGCCAGCAGCAGGGGCGCGGGAGGGTTGACCGAGCAGTACTTC.

This chain connects TRBV28 to TRBJ1-6; the D is unclear. This CDR3 region has 14 residues. The germline V gene has CDR1 MDHEN and CDR2 SYDVKM. Trimming took 6 bases from V and 0 from J, leaving 6 bases between them. For the CDR3, the DNA is TGTGCCAGCAGGGGCAGCTCCTATAATTCACCCCTCCACTTT. Residues: CASRGSSYNSPLHF.

This rearrangement joins TRBV19 to TRBJ2-7; 9 bases align to TRBD2. The CDR3 runs to 13 residues. The germline V gene encodes CDR1 LNHDA and CDR2 SQIVND (reference sequence). V was clipped by 6 bases and J by 5 bases; unmatched bases: 5. The CDR3: CASSGTSLHEQYF. In nucleotides, the CDR3 is TGTGCCAGTAGCGGGACTAGCCTTCACGAGCAGTACTTC. Full variable domain (missing parts from reference TRBV19 and TRBJ2-7): DGGITQSPKYLFRKEGQNVTLSCEQNLNHDAMYWYRQDPGQGLRLIYYSQIVNDFQKGDIAEGYSVSREKKESFPLTVTSAQKNPTAFYLCASSGTSLHEQYFGPGTRLTVT.

CDR3 sequence reads: CASSLAGLAMNEQFF. Written as DNA, the CDR3 is TGTGCCAGCAGCTTAGCGGGACTAGCGATGAATGAGCAGTTCTTC. The chain employs TRBV7-8 and TRBJ2-1; 10 bases align to TRBD2. Germline V gene sequence: CDR1 SGHVS, CDR2 FQNEAQ. This CDR3 spans 15 amino acids. V shed 0 bases, J shed 7 bases, and the junction held 3 bases outside the gene matches.

In its sample, this clone was seen a few times. This chain links TRBV6-1 with TRBJ1-2; D unclear. The V gene lost 2 bases and the J gene lost 3 bases, with 7 bases spanning the gap. Germline V gene data show CDR1 as MNHNS and CDR2 as SASEGT. This CDR3 is built from 13 residues. CDR3 amino acids: CASSERMDYGYTF. CDR3 sequence (DNA): TGTGCCAGCAGTGAAAGGATGGACTATGGCTACACCTTC.

V is TRBV14 and J is TRBJ2-5, with 10 positions matching TRBD2. With V trimmed by 1 base and J by 4 bases, 3 bases remained unmatched. The CDR3 is 15 amino acids. Germline V CDR1 and CDR2: SGHDN, FVKESK. The DNA of the CDR3 is TGTGCCAGCAGCCAAGTTAGGACTAGCGGAGAGACCCAGTACTTC. Translated, it gives CASSQVRTSGETQYF.

V gene TRBV3-1 (or the pseudogene TRBV3-2) combines with J gene TRBJ1-1; a weak D match, TRBD1 (5 bases). The V end lost 1 base, the J end lost 7 bases, and 13 bases lay between the germline ends. Germline loops: CDR1 LGHDT, CDR2 YNNKEL (reference sequence). The CDR3 totals 14 residues. The CDR3 DNA follows: TGTGCCAGCAGCCAAGCGGGACGGGACCTTGAAGCTTTCTTT. Encoded protein: CASSQAGRDLEAFF.